This T cell receptor (beta chain) originates from a study of control samples from healthy donors and cancer patients. The CDR3 runs 13 residues. CDR1 and CDR2 (germline): SGHDT, YYEEEE. Trimming shortened V by 1 base and J by 7 bases, and 11 bases separated the two germline ends. Produced via immunoSEQ multiplex PCR; TCRdb's table is partial and in-frame only. The sample lists roughly 450,000 clones, 75% to 95% seen once, with approximately 6.3% in the top ten. Input material: PBMCs. The chain couples TRBV5-6 to TRBJ1-2, with TRBD1 as a possible D gene (6 bases). The clonotype originates from a man in his forties or fifties with head and neck cancer. DNA for the CDR3: TGTGCCAGCAGCTTGTCAGGGGAGGGTGGCTACACCTTC. This encodes CASSLSGEGGYTF.